The clone carrying this T cell receptor beta chain was counted between two and nine times. Antigen specificity is unknown. TCR beta cDNA came from around 500 ng total RNA, primed with a constant-region primer. ARM-PCR, slightly modified, supplied the TCR beta libraries through three nested multiplex PCR rounds. In TCRdb, the multiplex PCR reads were re-called with MiXCR into one record per CDR3 protein. The sample lists about 100,000 distinct CDR3 sequences, around 73% occurring once. This sample was taken from a study of tumor-infiltrating lymphocytes in primary liver carcinoma. Study-level findings and limits: Significantly larger top-250-clone fractions were found in tumors than in blood (p = 0.039). Pairs of tumor regions overlapped more than tumor-adjacent and tumor-blood pairs did.

For each extraction, RNA and DNA were obtained together from roughly 20-30 mg of unsorted bulk tissue. The sequenced sample was liver tumor tissue from sampling region 2. Subset of the sample: tumor region T2, inferior pole. The receptor comes from a woman aged 60-75 years with primary liver carcinoma and hepatitis B virus infection.

Here the CDR3 reads CASSSEGAGWQYF. The CDR3 nucleotides are TGTGCCAGCAGTTCAGAGGGGGCAGGGTGGCAGTACTTC. The chain carries TRBV11-2 and TRBJ2-7; 7 bases agree with TRBD1. Per the germline V gene, CDR1 is SGHAT and CDR2 is FQNNGV. The CDR3 spans 13 residues. V gave up 6 bases and J gave up 9 bases; unmatched junction bases: 11.